This T cell receptor (beta chain) is from a study of blood T cell repertoires in COVID-19. Study in general: COVID-19 samples collected from the United States, Italy and Spain covered acute and convalescent phases. T cells, B-cell-depleted T cells, or PBMCs supplied cDNA or gDNA.

The CDR3 is 12 amino acids. Trimming took 6 bases from V and 7 from J, leaving 15 bases between them. Per the germline V gene, CDR1 is SQVTM and CDR2 is ANQGSEA. Under the authors' procedure: The assay estimated nucleated cells by amplifying reference gene primers. Profiled with immunoSEQ multiplex PCR; TCRdb holds only in-frame clones, not every one. D and trimming come from the DNA, and the V and J calls and clone size come from that table. The sample lists approximately 94,000 clones, about 90% occurring once. This TCR was sampled from a human donor in a cohort sampled during active COVID-19. The sample consisted of peripheral blood. The chain recombines TRBV29-1 with TRBJ1-2, with D possibly TRBD1 on 6 matching bases. In DNA, the CDR3 is TGCAGCGTATCACAGGGATTTGTTGGCTACACCTTC. Translation gives CSVSQGFVGYTF.